Listed below are T cell receptor beta chains from one sample, sequenced in a study of cytomegalovirus exposure and HLA in healthy donors. Assay used: immunoSEQ multiplex PCR; TCRdb lists only in-frame clones, some missing. Of roughly 100,000 clones in the sample, roughly 80% were seen once. The sequencing input was PBMCs. These receptors originate from a man aged 50-59 years in good health and CMV-seropositive. CDR3s include the opening cysteine and the closing phenylalanine or tryptophan. Fields, in order: clone size, J gene, CDR3 length, V gene, D gene, CDR3 protein, CDR3 DNA. A D gene is named only where the DNA matches it firmly. Expanded clones get a size class; other rows say once, few or many, or leave the size out.

>NA|TRBJ2-2|14|TRBV29-1|TRBD1
CSVRTGYGNGELFF
TGCAGCGTTCGGACAGGGTACGGGAACGGGGAGCTGTTTTTT
>NA|TRBJ1-5|15|TRBV7-2|TRBD1
CASSLEGGPNQPQHF
TGTGCCAGCAGCTTAGAAGGGGGCCCCAATCAGCCCCAGCATTTT
>NA|TRBJ1-4|14|TRBV28|NA
CASSSRGGAEKLFF
TGTGCCAGCAGTTCTAGGGGAGGGGCTGAAAAACTGTTTTTT
>NA|TRBJ2-5|13|TRBV11-1|TRBD1
CGSGQAGQETQYF
TGTGGGTCCGGACAGGCTGGGCAAGAGACCCAGTACTTC
>NA|TRBJ2-7|14|TRBV6-1|TRBD1
CASSEGTGVHEQYF
TGTGCCAGCAGTGAAGGGACAGGGGTACACGAGCAGTACTTC
>NA|TRBJ2-7|12|TRBV29-1|TRBD1
CSVSGQGYEQYF
TGCAGCGTTTCGGGACAGGGCTACGAGCAGTACTTC
>NA|TRBJ2-3|17|TRBV5-4|NA
CASSRGATGLSTDTQYF
TGTGCCAGCAGCAGGGGGGCGACAGGGCTTAGCACAGATACGCAGTATTTT
>few|TRBJ2-5|15|TRBV6-5|TRBD1
CASSPWDRGQETQYF
TGTGCCAGCAGCCCATGGGACAGGGGACAAGAGACCCAGTACTTC
>NA|TRBJ2-3|15|TRBV5-1|NA
CASSPTMWGTDTQYF
TGCGCCAGCAGCCCTACTATGTGGGGCACAGATACGCAGTATTTT
>once|TRBJ2-1|15|TRBV5-1|NA
CASSLVQSSYNEQFF
TGCGCCAGCAGCTTGGTACAGAGCTCCTACAATGAGCAGTTCTTC
>large|TRBJ2-2|14|TRBV6-4|TRBD1
CATGGTGDTGELFF
TGTGCCACTGGAGGGACAGGGGACACCGGGGAGCTGTTTTTT
>NA|TRBJ2-3|18|TRBV7-3|TRBD2
CASSSGLAGGPGTDTQYF
TGTGCCAGCAGCTCCGGACTAGCGGGAGGGCCGGGCACAGATACGCAGTATTTT
>NA|TRBJ1-5|14|TRBV27|NA
CASTKKAGHQPQHF
TGTGCCAGCACCAAGAAGGCAGGTCATCAGCCCCAGCATTTT
>few|TRBJ1-6|16|TRBV6-5|TRBD1
CASSYSLGQGVSPLHF
TGTGCCAGCAGTTACTCATTGGGACAGGGTGTTTCACCCCTCCACTTT
>NA|TRBJ2-7|15|TRBV6-1|TRBD1
CASSELRTGAYEQYF
TGTGCCAGCAGTGAACTAAGGACAGGGGCCTACGAGCAGTACTTC
>NA|TRBJ1-5|14|TRBV19|NA
CASSIDHSNQPQHF
TGTGCCAGTAGTATAGATCATAGCAATCAGCCCCAGCATTTT